Listed below are T cell receptor beta chains from one sample, sequenced in a study of cytomegalovirus exposure and HLA in healthy donors. TCRdb keeps only in-frame clones here, not all; method: immunoSEQ multiplex PCR. The table records under 100,000 clones, around three quarters of them present only once. Sequenced material: PBMCs. These receptors were collected from a man aged 35 to 55 in good health and CMV-seronegative. CDR3s include the opening cysteine and the closing phenylalanine or tryptophan. The D gene is left open where the match is weak. For some rows the clone size is stated as once, few or many, or as a class when expanded; others skip it.

TRBD1	TRBV6-5	.	TRBJ1-1	TGTGCCAGCACTGAACAGCCAGGGGGCACTGAAGCTTTCTTT	CASTEQPGGTEAFF
TRBD1	TRBV15	.	TRBJ1-5	TGTGCCACAGGACAGGTCCGCAATCAGCCCCAGCATTTT	CATGQVRNQPQHF
.	TRBV5-1	.	TRBJ1-2	TGCGCCAGCAGCCAAAACGCCCCAGGGGACTATGGCTACACCTTC	CASSQNAPGDYGYTF
TRBD1	TRBV7-6	few	TRBJ2-7	TGTGCCAGCAGCACCCGACAGGGGTGGGACGAGCAGTACTTC	CASSTRQGWDEQYF
.	TRBV4-1	.	TRBJ1-4	TGCGCCAGCAGCCAAGGGCAGGACAGTAATGAAAAACTGTTTTTT	CASSQGQDSNEKLFF
.	TRBV7-8	.	TRBJ1-4	TGTGCCAGCAAACTTGCGATCGGTAATGAAAAACTGTTTTTT	CASKLAIGNEKLFF
.	TRBV7-7	once	TRBJ2-5	TGTGCCAGCAGCTTAAGGGGGCAAGAGACCCAGTACTTC	CASSLRGQETQYF
.	TRBV7-9	.	TRBJ2-3	TGTGCCAGCAGCTTGGGTCTAGGCCCTGGCACAGATACGCAGTATTTT	CASSLGLGPGTDTQYF
.	TRBV30	.	TRBJ2-1	TGTGCCTGGGCCCGGGACACCTCCTACAATGAGCAGTTCTTC	CAWARDTSYNEQFF
.	TRBV16	.	TRBJ1-2	TGTGCCAGCAGCCAATTAAGGGAGGGAAATGGCTACACCTTC	CASSQLREGNGYTF
TRBD1	TRBV7-9	.	TRBJ1-6	TGTGCCAGCAGAAACCGGGACAGCAATAATTCACCCCTCCACTTT	CASRNRDSNNSPLHF
.	TRBV25-1	.	TRBJ2-3	TGTGCCAGCAGTGAATTAACAGATACGCAGTATTTT	CASSELTDTQYF
TRBD1	TRBV18	.	TRBJ2-7	TGTGCCAGCTCACCACAGGGTCCGGGACAGGGAGACGAGCAGTACTTC	CASSPQGPGQGDEQYF
TRBD1	TRBV6-9	.	TRBJ1-4	TGTGCTCCTGCTGGGACAGGCGAACGCGAAAAACTGTTTTTT	CAPAGTGEREKLFF
.	TRBV30	.	TRBJ2-1	TGTGCCTGGACCCGATTGACCGCCGGCGGCAATGAGCAGTTCTTC	CAWTRLTAGGNEQFF
.	TRBV5-1	.	TRBJ1-1	TGCGCCAGCAGCTTGGATGGACAGCCCAACACTGAAGCTTTCTTT	CASSLDGQPNTEAFF
.	TRBV18	once	TRBJ2-7	TGTGCCAGCTCCCACAGGTTGCACGAGCAGTACTTC	CASSHRLHEQYF
.	TRBV27	.	TRBJ2-5	TGTGCCAGCAGTCCCGCACCGGGTAACCAAGAGACCCAGTACTTC	CASSPAPGNQETQYF
.	TRBV7-2	.	TRBJ2-7	TGTGCCAGCAGAGTGACGGGGTCCTCCTACGAGCAGTACTTC	CASRVTGSSYEQYF
TRBD2	TRBV5-1	.	TRBJ2-7	TGCGCCAGCAGCTTGCGGTCTGGGACTACCTACGAGCAGTACTTC	CASSLRSGTTYEQYF
TRBD1	TRBV7-2	.	TRBJ2-5	TGTGCCAGCAGCAGCAAAACAGGGGAAACTCCGGACTTC	CASSSKTGETPDF
TRBD1	TRBV5-6	.	TRBJ1-2	TGTGCCAGCAGCCCGCTACCGGGACAGGGGGCGCACGGCTACACCTTC	CASSPLPGQGAHGYTF
.	TRBV7-9	.	TRBJ1-1	TGTGCCAGCACCAGACAGCCGAACACTGAAGCTTTCTTC	CASTRQPNTEAFF
.	TRBV6-5	.	TRBJ1-5	TGTGCCAGCAGTTACGCGGGTGATCAGCCCCAGCATTTT	CASSYAGDQPQHF
TRBD1	TRBV18	few	TRBJ2-1	TGTGCCAGCTCAGGGGGACAGTTCTCCTACAATGAGCAGTTCTTC	CASSGGQFSYNEQFF
.	TRBV4-1	.	TRBJ1-6	TGCGCCAGCAGCCTTTCCTTCAACAGAGCCTATAATTCACCCCTCCACTTT	CASSLSFNRAYNSPLHF
.	TRBV5-1	.	TRBJ2-5	TGCGCCAGCAGCTTGGCTCTTCCCCCTCGGCAAGAGACCCAGTACTTC	CASSLALPPRQETQYF
.	TRBV27	.	TRBJ1-1	TGTGCCAGCAGTCGTCCCCGAGAACTCACTGAAGCTTTCTTT	CASSRPRELTEAFF
TRBD2	TRBV27	.	TRBJ2-7	TGTGCCAGTCGTAGACTAGCGGGGGACGAGCAGTACTTC	CASRRLAGDEQYF
.	TRBV6-5	.	TRBJ1-1	TGTGCCAGCAGGGTCTCAGGGAACACTGAAGCTTTCTTT	CASRVSGNTEAFF
.	TRBV7-2	.	TRBJ1-6	TGTGCCAGCAGCTCCGTAAATTCACCCCTCCACTTT	CASSSVNSPLHF
.	TRBV4-3	.	TRBJ2-1	TGCGCCAGCAGCCAAGGGCGGGACTCCTACAATGAGCAGTTCTTC	CASSQGRDSYNEQFF
.	TRBV5-1	few	TRBJ2-3	TGCGCCAGCACTGAAGGCGGGTGGGGGGAGTCAGATACGCAGTATTTT	CASTEGGWGESDTQYF
TRBD1	TRBV5-5	.	TRBJ1-6	TGTGCCAGCAGTTGGACAGGGGATAATTCACCCCTCCACTTT	CASSWTGDNSPLHF
.	TRBV2	few	TRBJ1-6	TGTGCCAGCACCGCGCTGAAACAGGGACCCCTAGACTATAATTCACCCCTCCACTTT	CASTALKQGPLDYNSPLHF
TRBD2	TRBV11-2	.	TRBJ2-7	TGTGCCAGCAGCGGACTAGCTGGGGGCGAGCAGTACTTC	CASSGLAGGEQYF
.	TRBV11-2	few	TRBJ1-2	TGTGCCAGCAGCTTATTTGGGCAGTATGGCTACACCTTC	CASSLFGQYGYTF
TRBD1	TRBV7-8	.	TRBJ2-7	TGTGCCACAGGACAGGGGCTTTACGAGCAGTACTTC	CATGQGLYEQYF
.	TRBV7-9	.	TRBJ2-3	TGTGCCAGCAGCGCTGACAGAACAGATACGCAGTATTTT	CASSADRTDTQYF
.	TRBV9	.	TRBJ1-1	TGTGCCAGCAGCCAGGTTGGGACTGTGAACACTGAAGCTTTCTTT	CASSQVGTVNTEAFF
.	TRBV5-5	few	TRBJ1-2	TGTGCCAGCATTGTGGACGCGACAGCCTTTTATGGCTACACCTTC	CASIVDATAFYGYTF
.	TRBV5-1	.	TRBJ2-1	TGCGCCAGCAGCCCGGTGGGGAGCTCCTACAATGAGCAGTTCTTC	CASSPVGSSYNEQFF
.	TRBV7-3	.	TRBJ2-5	TGTGCCAGCAGCTTAGGGTACCGGTCGGGAGAGACCCAGTACTTC	CASSLGYRSGETQYF
.	TRBV28	once	TRBJ2-7	TGTGCCAGCAGTTTTTGGCACAGGGAAAGCTCCTACGAGCAGTACTTC	CASSFWHRESSYEQYF
TRBD1	TRBV7-9	.	TRBJ1-1	TGTGCCAGCAGCCTGGACAGGGTTAGTACTGAAGCTTTCTTT	CASSLDRVSTEAFF
.	TRBV19	once	TRBJ1-5	TGTGCCAGTCTAACGTCCGGGGGAATCAATCAGCCCCAGCATTTT	CASLTSGGINQPQHF
.	TRBV9	.	TRBJ1-3	TGTGCCAGCAGCCGAACAGGGAATTCTGGAAACACCATATATTTT	CASSRTGNSGNTIYF
TRBD1	TRBV30	.	TRBJ2-3	TGTGCCTGGAACCGAGGGGGCGGCTCGACAGATACGCAGTATTTT	CAWNRGGGSTDTQYF
TRBD1	TRBV28	.	TRBJ2-5	TGTGTCAGCAGTTCGAACTACCGGGACAGGGGAGTTGAGACCCAGTACTTC	CVSSSNYRDRGVETQYF
TRBD2	TRBV11-2	.	TRBJ2-2	TGTGCCAGCAGCAACCGACTAGCGGTAAACACCGGGGAGCTGTTTTTT	CASSNRLAVNTGELFF
.	TRBV27	.	TRBJ2-4	TGTGCCAGCAGTACAACAGGACCTCTAGCCAAAAACATTCAGTACTTC	CASSTTGPLAKNIQYF
.	TRBV25-1	.	TRBJ2-5	TGTGCCAGCAGTGAAGTCCCCCCTAACCAAGAGACCCAGTACTTC	CASSEVPPNQETQYF
.	TRBV5-4	.	TRBJ1-1	TGTGCCAGCAGCTTGGCCACAGGACGGAGGAACACTGAAGCTTTCTTT	CASSLATGRRNTEAFF
.	TRBV21-1	.	TRBJ2-1	TGTGCCAGCAGCAAAGGGGGCAGGAAAGCGGGGGGACAAAACAATGAGCAGTTCTTC	CASSKGGRKAGGQNNEQFF
TRBD2	TRBV4-1	.	TRBJ2-3	TGCGCCAGCAGCCAAACTTCTATCGGGACTAGCGGGGGCCAGATTAGCACAGATACGCAGTATTTT	CASSQTSIGTSGGQISTDTQYF
TRBD1	TRBV18	.	TRBJ1-6	TGTGCCAGCTCACCCTCGACAGGGGGCGTAAGGTCACCCCTCCACTTT	CASSPSTGGVRSPLHF
TRBD1	TRBV7-3	.	TRBJ1-1	TGTGCCAGCAGCTATTCCCCGGGACAGGGTTCTGAAGCTTTCTTT	CASSYSPGQGSEAFF